This T cell receptor beta chain appears in the sequencing data of a study of blood T cell repertoires in COVID-19. Data came from immunoSEQ multiplex PCR; TCRdb stores just in-frame clones and leaves some out. Among some 200,000 clones listed, 70% to 90% were seen once. The ends lost 4 bases at V and 8 bases at J; junction bases unmatched: 12. The CDR3 runs to 16 residues. The germline V gene has CDR1 LGHNT and CDR2 FRNRAP. The chain joins TRBV12-5 to TRBJ1-4, with TRBD1 matching 8 bases. The sequencing sample was made of peripheral blood. The sequence came from a woman in her 70s with acute or convalescent COVID-19. The CDR3 DNA reads TGTGCTAGTGGTTCCGAGACAGGGGTAGAGTCGGAAAAACTGTTTTTT. Protein product: CASGSETGVESEKLFF.